These 7 T cell receptor beta chains were all obtained from the same sample, sequenced in a study of blood T cell repertoires in COVID-19. Sequencing used immunoSEQ multiplex PCR; TCRdb keeps in-frame clones, though not all of them. The profile covers 35,000 to 45,000 clones, with roughly 80% appearing a single time and 28% taken by the ten largest. Sequences were obtained from peripheral blood. The receptors originated from a woman between 70 and 85 years old with acute or convalescent COVID-19.

The chain uses TRBV27 and TRBJ2-7, with D possibly being TRBD1 (5 bases). Between the trimmed V and J ends, which lost 5 bases and 0 bases, there was a span of 8 bases. The CDR3 loop spans 13 amino acids. Germline lookup yields CDR1 MNHEY and CDR2 SMNVEV (reference sequence). This CDR3 reads CASSGANSYEQYF. In nucleotides, the CDR3 is TGTGCCAGCAGTGGGGCCAACTCCTACGAGCAGTACTTC.

The V and J genes are TRBV10-3 and TRBJ2-2; TRBD1 matches 12 bases. Germline V gives CDR1 ENHRY, CDR2 SYGVKD. The CDR3 covers 18 residues. The trim removed 3 bases at V and 6 bases at J, leaving 11 bases unmatched. The CDR3 DNA reads TGTGCCATCAGTGACCTGGGGACAGGGGGCGTTTTGTCCGGGGAGCTGTTTTTT. Its protein product is CAISDLGTGGVLSGELFF.

The chain has TRBV18 and TRBJ1-6; no clear D gene. The V gene lost 6 bases and the J gene lost 2 bases, with 8 bases spanning the gap. This CDR3 has 14 residues. CDR1 is KGHSH, CDR2 LQKENI, per germline. CDR3 region: CASSPEPYNSPLHF. In DNA, the CDR3 is TGTGCCAGCTCGCCGGAGCCCTATAATTCACCCCTCCACTTT. The entire variable domain, with the rest obtained from reference TRBV18 and TRBJ1-6, is as follows: NAGVMQNPRHLVRRRGQEARLRCSPMKGHSHVYWYRQLPEEGLKFMVYLQKENIIDESGMPKERFSAEFPKEGPSILRIQQVVRGDSAAYFCASSPEPYNSPLHFGNGTRLTVT.

The gene calls are TRBV7-2 and TRBJ2-6; possibly TRBD1 for D (5 bases). The V gene lost 5 bases and the J gene lost 9 bases, with 14 bases spanning the gap. In germline, CDR1 is SGHTA, CDR2 FQGNSA. The length of the CDR3 is 14 residues. CDR3 amino acids: CASSVDTSYNVLTF. DNA of the CDR3: TGTGCCAGCAGCGTGGACACCTCATACAACGTCCTGACTTTC.

The rearrangement links TRBV15 to TRBJ2-1, with 8 bases fitting TRBD2. The germline gives CDR1 LNHNV, CDR2 YYDKDF (reference sequence). The CDR3 sequence is 15 residues long. V lost 4 bases to trimming and J lost 3 bases; unmatched junction nucleotides: 5. This CDR3 reads CATSKLAVDYNEQFF. CDR3 coding DNA: TGTGCCACCAGCAAACTAGCGGTGGACTACAATGAGCAGTTCTTC.

The rearrangement uses TRBV7-8 and TRBJ1-5; 7 nucleotides match TRBD1. Germline V CDR1 and CDR2: SGHVS, FQNEAQ. This CDR3 has 17 residues. The V segment lost 2 bases and the J segment 4 bases; nucleotides outside the gene matches: 11. Here the CDR3 DNA reads TGTGCCAGCAGCTTATATCCCACCGGGACAGTTAATCAGCCCCAGCATTTT. Its protein product is CASSLYPTGTVNQPQHF.

The J gene is TRBJ2-7, the V gene TRBV5-4; the match to TRBD1 covers 8 bases. Looked up from germline, CDR1 is SGHNT and CDR2 is YYREEE (reference sequence). CDR3 length: 15 amino acids. Unmatched junction bases numbered 7, after V lost 4 bases and J lost 1 base. The CDR3 nucleotides read TGTGCCAGCAGCGCACCAACAGGGGGTTCCTACGAGCAGTACTTC. Protein: CASSAPTGGSYEQYF.